This TCR beta chain was profiled in a study of shared clonotypes between healthy human individuals. Turning to the study itself: The donor pool was made up of two women and three men aged 18 to 49. Overall study results and limits: Sequencing of the sorted subsets was shown by rarefaction to be incomplete despite large depth.

For this clone: No antigen is known for it.

Splitting of CD4+ cells produced CD45RA+ naive and CD45RA-negative memory subsets. The authors' processing: Junction-only sequences without quality scores came from ImmunoSEQ, so filtering differed. Only in-frame clones appear in the TCRdb table, and some are missing; sequencing was by immunoSEQ multiplex PCR. V, J and clone size reflect that table, while D and trimming were determined from the DNA. The table has about 680,000 clones, 74% seen once; the top ten hold about 1.7%. Per the germline V gene, CDR1 is GTSNPN and CDR2 is SVGIG (reference sequence). The CDR3 sequence is 10 residues long. V was pared by 5 bases and J by 7 bases, with 7 bases between.

The specimen sequenced was memory CD4+ T cells sorted from blood. Sample subset: CD45RA-negative fraction. The chain employs TRBV30 and TRBJ2-3, with D perhaps TRBD1 (6 bases). The TCR originated in a woman aged 25-40 years in good health. As DNA, the CDR3 is TGTGCCTGGGGGGACAATACGCAGTATTTT. It codes for CAWGDNTQYF.